Listed below are T cell receptor beta chains from one sample, sequenced in a study of T cells in Graves' hyperthyroidism and ophthalmopathy. TCRdb independently ran MiXCR on the multiplex PCR reads; one entry per CDR3 protein. The sample contains 150,000 to 200,000 distinct CDR3 sequences, over 8% of which appear only once. The sequenced sample was blood. All receptors come from a woman between 18 and 29 years old with Graves' hyperthyroidism that later progressed to Graves' ophthalmopathy. Both conserved end residues are part of each CDR3.

J	V	CDR3
TRBJ2-3	TRBV7-3	CASSFRGGAGDTQYF
TRBJ1-1	TRBV3-1	CASSQYTEAFF
TRBJ2-2	TRBV9	CASSVVPRSGTGELFF
TRBJ2-5	TRBV3-1	CASSQGSGSRETQYF
TRBJ2-7	TRBV4-1	CASSQFLEDEQYF
TRBJ2-3	TRBV10-3	CAIRVTGGPDTQYF
TRBJ1-2	TRBV28	CASSFGTAFFDYTF
TRBJ1-2	TRBV12-3/TRBV12-4	CASSFDRGAPGAVDYGYTF
TRBJ1-5	TRBV19	CASSGSYDRGSNQPQHF
TRBJ1-1	TRBV29-1	CSVANRGRVTGTEAFF
TRBJ1-1	TRBV27	CASSFRRGTEAFF
TRBJ1-2	TRBV10-3	CAISESGQGGHGYTF
TRBJ2-5	TRBV15	CATRRGAGIQGTQYF
TRBJ2-1	TRBV20-1	CSATGTSGRGQFF
TRBJ1-1	TRBV15	CATSRDPGAMGTEAFF
TRBJ2-5	TRBV4-2	CASSHSGGAETQYF
TRBJ2-7	TRBV7-8	CASSLDQRELPYEQYF
TRBJ1-5	TRBV27	CASSYVPSQPQHF
TRBJ1-1	TRBV28	CASRATPGTLNTEAFF
TRBJ2-6	TRBV6-1	CASSAPGQGLAGANVLTF
TRBJ2-2	TRBV6-4	CASSELAGGNTGELLF
TRBJ2-5	TRBV7-9	CASSSGAEETQYF
TRBJ2-6	TRBV20-1	CSARQASGANVLTF
TRBJ2-1	TRBV7-6	CASSHSGGPINEQFF
TRBJ1-3	TRBV6-1	CASSPTGNTIYF
TRBJ2-7	TRBV27	CASSRGVAGEISYEQYF
TRBJ2-1	TRBV19	CASKGPLAYNEQFF
TRBJ1-5	TRBV20-1	CSAKGGTESNQPQHF
TRBJ2-6	TRBV12-3/TRBV12-4	CASLRSGANVLTF
TRBJ1-4	TRBV12-3/TRBV12-4	CASSEGASNEKLFF
TRBJ2-3	TRBV3-1	CASSPLGDTQYF
TRBJ2-7	TRBV28	CASSRSSGEQYF
TRBJ1-5	TRBV10-3	CAISPRGKESNQPQHF